The 21 T cell receptor beta chains presented below share a single source sample, sequenced in a study of blood T cell repertoires in COVID-19. The assay was immunoSEQ multiplex PCR, and TCRdb's table has in-frame clones only and misses some. There are about 74,000 clones in the sample; just under 85% occur only once, and 30% to 45% lies in the top ten. The sample comprised peripheral blood. These receptors originate from a man between 65 and 85 years old with acute or convalescent COVID-19.

The chain is built from TRBV30 and TRBJ1-4; D is uncertain. Between the trimmed V and J ends, which lost 8 bases and 0 bases, there was a span of 10 bases. Germline-derived CDR1 and CDR2 are GTSNPN and SVGIG (reference sequence). The CDR3 contains 13 residues. For the CDR3, the DNA is TGTGCCGGACGGGATACAACTAATGAAAAACTGTTTTTT. Amino acids: CAGRDTTNEKLFF.

V is TRBV4-1 and J is TRBJ2-1; 8 bases fit TRBD1. The trim removed 0 bases at V and 6 bases at J, leaving 7 bases unmatched. The germline V gene has CDR1 MGHRA and CDR2 YSYEKL. The CDR3 runs 16 residues. CDR3 nucleotides: TGCGCCAGCAGCCAAGAGGACAGGGAGGTAGGCAATGAGCAGTTCTTC. It is translated as CASSQEDREVGNEQFF.

V is TRBV19 and J is TRBJ2-1; 7 bases agree with TRBD2. The CDR3 extends over 14 amino acids. Trimming at V came to 1 base and at J to 7 bases, leaving 4 bases not matched to a gene. The germline gives CDR1 LNHDA, CDR2 SQIVND (reference sequence). The CDR3 here is CASSIGLGRNEQFF. In DNA, the CDR3 is TGTGCCAGTAGTATAGGTCTCGGGAGGAATGAGCAGTTCTTC.

The rearrangement links TRBV3-1 (or the pseudogene TRBV3-2) to TRBJ2-7; D remains unclear. The germline V gene has CDR1 LGHDT and CDR2 YNNKEL (reference sequence). This CDR3 has 14 amino acids. The germline V and J ends were trimmed by 3 bases and 2 bases, with 11 bases remaining between them. CDR3 sequence reads: CASSQGGQAYEQYF. CDR3 in DNA: TGTGCCAGCAGCCAGGGTGGGCAGGCCTACGAGCAGTACTTC.

The rearrangement uses TRBV10-3 and TRBJ2-5, with D tentatively TRBD2 (6 bases). Between the trimmed V and J ends, which lost 4 bases and 2 bases, there was a span of 8 bases. The CDR3 has 13 residues. Germline CDR1 ENHRY, CDR2 SYGVKD. CDR3 DNA sequence: TGTGCCATCAGTGGGGACTTTCAAGAGACCCAGTACTTC. It translates to CAISGDFQETQYF.

This chain joins TRBV6-5 and TRBJ2-7, with D tentatively TRBD1 (5 bases). Trimming cost V 6 bases and J 4 bases, with 16 bases left between them. From germline, CDR1 is MNHEY and CDR2 SVGAGI. The CDR3 spans 14 residues. The CDR3 DNA follows: TGTGCCAGCAGCCTCGGTGGGGCCGTTTACGAGCAGTACTTC. This translates into CASSLGGAVYEQYF.

This rearrangement joins TRBV19 to TRBJ2-1; tentatively, D is TRBD1 (5 bases). Germline values: CDR1 LNHDA, CDR2 SQIVND (reference sequence). This CDR3 spans 15 amino acids. The germline V and J ends were trimmed by 5 bases and 2 bases, with 13 bases remaining between them. CDR3 sequence reads: CASSPWGGAYNEQFF. CDR3 coding DNA: TGTGCCAGTAGTCCGTGGGGCGGAGCCTACAATGAGCAGTTCTTC.

The chain combines TRBV6-6 with TRBJ2-7; 7 nucleotides agree with TRBD1. The length of the CDR3 is 16 residues. J gave up 1 base and V 0 bases, and 6 bases lay outside the gene matches. The germline V gene has CDR1 MNHNY and CDR2 SVGAGI (reference sequence). The CDR3, as DNA: TGTGCCAGCAGTTACTCGCCGGGACAGTTATCCTACGAGCAGTACTTC. Its translation is CASSYSPGQLSYEQYF.

The V gene is TRBV28, the J gene TRBJ1-2; a possible D gene is TRBD1 (5 bases). The germline V gene has CDR1 MDHEN and CDR2 SYDVKM. This CDR3 contains 13 residues. Trimming removed 5 bases from V and 9 bases from J, with 16 bases in between. CDR3 nucleotides: TGTGCCAGCAGTCCCAAATACAGGTGGCGCTACACCTTC. Amino acids: CASSPKYRWRYTF.

This clone came up once. The chain uses TRBV5-5 and TRBJ1-1; D may be TRBD1 (5 bases). The germline V gene encodes CDR1 SGHKS and CDR2 YYEKEE (reference sequence). Trimming removed 4 bases at V and 0 bases at J, with 10 bases between. This CDR3 is built from 14 residues. CDR3 nucleotides: TGTGCCAGCAGCGGAGGGACGGTGAACACTGAAGCTTTCTTT. Its translation: CASSGGTVNTEAFF. The entire variable domain, with the rest obtained from reference TRBV5-5 and TRBJ1-1, is as follows: DAGVTQSPTHLIKTRGQQVTLRCSPISGHKSVSWYQQVLGQGPQFIFQYYEKEERGRGNFPDRFSARQFPNYSSELNVNALLLGDSALYLCASSGGTVNTEAFFGQGTRLTVV.

V is TRBV19 and J is TRBJ2-3, with 11 bases matching TRBD1. With 10 bases clipped from V and 7 bases from J, the junction kept 4 bases outside the gene matches. Looked up from germline, CDR1 is LNHDA and CDR2 is SQIVND (reference sequence). CDR3 length: 12 amino acids. In DNA, the CDR3 is TGTGCCACGGGACAGGGGGAGTATACGCAGTATTTT. Protein: CATGQGEYTQYF.

This clone was counted a few times. The genes are TRBV5-6 and TRBJ1-6; D is uncertain. Per the germline V gene, CDR1 is SGHDT and CDR2 is YYEEEE. V lost 1 base, J lost 8 bases, and 10 bases lay in between. The CDR3 runs to 14 residues. The DNA of the CDR3 is TGTGCCAGCAGCTTGCCGACGAGGGATTCACCCCTCCACTTT. Translating gives CASSLPTRDSPLHF.

The rearrangement links TRBV2 to TRBJ1-2; 7 bases map to TRBD1. This CDR3 region has 15 residues. The V and J ends lost 7 bases and 2 bases, in that order; junction bases with no gene match: 10. Germline CDR1 and CDR2: SNHLY and FYNNEI. CDR3 nucleotide sequence: TGTGCCAGCACCGGTGCCGGGACAGCCAACTATGGCTACACCTTC. It translates to CASTGAGTANYGYTF.

The chain uses TRBV14 and TRBJ2-2; D is ambiguous. The CDR3 totals 12 residues. Looked up from germline, CDR1 is SGHDN and CDR2 is FVKESK. The ends were cut back, 0 bases at V and 10 bases at J, with 6 bases in the middle. The CDR3 sequence is CASSQDTVELFF. The CDR3 DNA is TGTGCCAGCAGCCAAGATACGGTGGAGCTGTTTTTT.

In regard to this clone: The same CDR3 is also encoded by other DNA sequences in this sample. The chain is built from TRBV29-1 and TRBJ1-2; D is unresolved. The CDR3 has 13 residues. V gave up 5 bases and J gave up 0 bases, with 10 bases separating them. From germline, CDR1 is SQVTM and CDR2 ANQGSEA. DNA of the CDR3: TGCAGCGTTCATAGGGAGGCTAACTATGGCTACACCTTC. Translated: CSVHREANYGYTF.

The V call is TRBV18, the J call TRBJ1-3; no reliable D call. CDR1 and CDR2 (germline): KGHSH, LQKENI. The V gene lost 2 bases and the J gene lost 2 bases, with 7 bases spanning the gap. CDR3 length: 14 residues. This chain's CDR3 is CASSPGSTGNTIYF. The CDR3 bases are TGTGCCAGCTCACCAGGTTCTACTGGAAACACCATATATTTT.

The chain combines TRBV7-8 with TRBJ2-7, with 7 bases identical to TRBD2. Germline CDR1 and CDR2: SGHVS and FQNEAQ. V gave up 4 bases and J gave up 1 base; unmatched junction bases: 10. The CDR3 loop spans 16 amino acids. The CDR3 region has the DNA TGTGCCAGCAGCTCCTCGCTGGCGGGAGCGTCCTACGAGCAGTACTTC. Its translation is CASSSSLAGASYEQYF.

This chain uses TRBV7-3 with TRBJ2-1, with TRBD2 identical over 9 bases. The V segment lost 5 bases and the J segment 5 bases; nucleotides outside the gene matches: 7. The CDR3 sequence is 15 residues long. Germline V gene lookup returns CDR1 SGHTA and CDR2 FQGTGA. As DNA, the CDR3 is TGTGCCAGCAGCGCCAGGACTAGCGATAACAATGAGCAGTTCTTC. Amino acid sequence: CASSARTSDNNEQFF.

This chain connects TRBV18 to TRBJ2-5; D might be TRBD1 (5 bases). Germline CDR1 and CDR2: KGHSH and LQKENI. Trimming took 3 bases from V and 1 from J, leaving 9 bases between them. The CDR3 sequence is 14 residues long. The CDR3 DNA reads as TGTGCCAGCTCACCTAGACAGCTCCAAGAGACCCAGTACTTC. Its translation is CASSPRQLQETQYF. The variable domain in full, with the rest retrieved from reference TRBV18 and TRBJ2-5, is NAGVMQNPRHLVRRRGQEARLRCSPMKGHSHVYWYRQLPEEGLKFMVYLQKENIIDESGMPKERFSAEFPKEGPSILRIQQVVRGDSAAYFCASSPRQLQETQYFGPGTRLLVL.

This rearrangement joins TRBV18 to TRBJ2-7, with TRBD1 matching 7 bases. CDR3 length: 13 amino acids. V lost 5 bases to trimming and J lost 3 bases; unmatched junction nucleotides: 4. The germline gives CDR1 KGHSH, CDR2 LQKENI. The CDR3 nucleotides read TGTGCCAGCTCATCGGGACAGATCTACGAGCAGTACTTC. Amino acids: CASSSGQIYEQYF. Full variable domain (missing parts from reference TRBV18 and TRBJ2-7): NAGVMQNPRHLVRRRGQEARLRCSPMKGHSHVYWYRQLPEEGLKFMVYLQKENIIDESGMPKERFSAEFPKEGPSILRIQQVVRGDSAAYFCASSSGQIYEQYFGPGTRLTVT.

This clone has just one count. The genes are TRBV6-1 and TRBJ1-1, with unresolved D. The CDR3 runs 12 residues. Trimming shortened V by 1 base and J by 7 bases, and 7 bases separated the two germline ends. Germline V gives CDR1 MNHNS, CDR2 SASEGT. The CDR3 here is CASSEDTREAFF. In DNA, the CDR3 is TGTGCCAGCAGTGAAGACACCCGTGAAGCTTTCTTT.